This TCR beta chain emerged from a study of cytomegalovirus exposure and HLA in healthy donors. Findings and limits, study-wide: An analysis that was carried out later associated 15,000 to 20,000 TCR beta sequences with HLA alleles at 0.05 false discovery rate. Per published accounts, TCR beta sequences correctly predicted the HLA-A and HLA-B alleles of most subjects.

With 60 Vbeta and 13 Jbeta primers, the PCR was carried out. Assay used: immunoSEQ multiplex PCR; TCRdb lists only in-frame clones, some missing. This table holds 120,000 or so clones, about three quarters found once. This clone was seen only a few times. Its antigen remains unidentified. The study sampled nominally healthy donors, though unrecorded immune exposures were likely. V was cut by 5 bases and J by 6 bases, with 22 bases left in between. CDR1 is MDHEN and CDR2 is SYDVKM in the germline V gene. The CDR3 runs 16 residues. The source material was PBMCs. This TCR was sampled from a female donor in good health and CMV-seronegative. V gene TRBV28 combines with J gene TRBJ1-2, with D perhaps TRBD1 (6 bases). This CDR3 is CASSAGGGGLSDGYTF. CDR3 nucleotide sequence: TGTGCCAGCAGTGCCGGGGGAGGGGGGTTAAGTGATGGCTACACCTTC.